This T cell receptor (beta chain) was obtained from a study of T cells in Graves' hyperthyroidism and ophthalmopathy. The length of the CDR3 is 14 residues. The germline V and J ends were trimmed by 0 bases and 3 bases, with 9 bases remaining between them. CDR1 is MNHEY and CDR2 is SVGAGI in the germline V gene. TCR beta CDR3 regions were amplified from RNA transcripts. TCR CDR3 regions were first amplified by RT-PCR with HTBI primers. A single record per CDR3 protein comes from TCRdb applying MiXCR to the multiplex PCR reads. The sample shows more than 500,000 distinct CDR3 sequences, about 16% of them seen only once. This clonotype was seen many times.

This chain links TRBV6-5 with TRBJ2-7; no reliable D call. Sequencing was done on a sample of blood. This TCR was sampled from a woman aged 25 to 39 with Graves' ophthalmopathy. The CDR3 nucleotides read TGTGCCAGCAGTTACTCGGGCAGAGACTACGAGCAGTACTTC. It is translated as CASSYSGRDYEQYF.